This T cell receptor (beta chain) comes out of a study of cytomegalovirus exposure and HLA in healthy donors. On the study more broadly: The approximately 120 validation repertoires, a later analysis reported, used the same platform as the approximately 670 repertoires from the first cohort.

Looked up from germline, CDR1 is SNHLY and CDR2 is FYNNEI. This CDR3 has 12 amino acids. V was cut by 0 bases and J by 7 bases, with 6 bases left in between. Regarding the study as a whole: The CMV antigen specificity of a few CMV-associated chains was confirmed through in vitro analysis. Rarity characterized most TCR sequences, yet some public TCRs appeared in many donors. The investigators catalogued 150 or so TCR beta chains as cytomegalovirus-associated.

On this clone: What it binds is unknown.

Profiled with immunoSEQ multiplex PCR; TCRdb holds only in-frame clones, not every one. The data hold about 190,000 clones, with approximately 84% observed a single time. The rearrangement links TRBV2 to TRBJ1-2; D not resolved. Source material: PBMCs. This receptor was taken from a man younger than 35 in good health and CMV-seropositive. DNA for the CDR3: TGTGCCAGCAGTGAAGCGGGGAGTGGCTACACCTTC. Encoded protein: CASSEAGSGYTF.